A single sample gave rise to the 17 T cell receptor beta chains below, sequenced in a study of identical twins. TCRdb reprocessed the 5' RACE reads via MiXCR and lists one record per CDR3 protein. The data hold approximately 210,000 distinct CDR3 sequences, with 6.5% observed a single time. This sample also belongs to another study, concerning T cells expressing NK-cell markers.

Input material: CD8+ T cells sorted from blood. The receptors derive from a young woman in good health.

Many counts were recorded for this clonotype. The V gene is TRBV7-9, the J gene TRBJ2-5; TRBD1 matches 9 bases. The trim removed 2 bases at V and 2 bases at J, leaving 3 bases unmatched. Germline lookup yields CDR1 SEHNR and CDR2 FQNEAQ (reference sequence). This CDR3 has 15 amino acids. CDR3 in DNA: TGTGCCAGCAGCTTAAGAGGACAGGGGCAAGAGACCCAGTACTTC. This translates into CASSLRGQGQETQYF.

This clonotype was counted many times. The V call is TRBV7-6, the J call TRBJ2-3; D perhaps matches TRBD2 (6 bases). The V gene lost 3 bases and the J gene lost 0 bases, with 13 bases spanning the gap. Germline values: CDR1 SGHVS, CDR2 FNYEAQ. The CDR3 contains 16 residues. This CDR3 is CASSFMSGESTDTQYF. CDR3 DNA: TGTGCCAGCAGCTTTATGTCGGGAGAGAGCACAGATACGCAGTATTTT.

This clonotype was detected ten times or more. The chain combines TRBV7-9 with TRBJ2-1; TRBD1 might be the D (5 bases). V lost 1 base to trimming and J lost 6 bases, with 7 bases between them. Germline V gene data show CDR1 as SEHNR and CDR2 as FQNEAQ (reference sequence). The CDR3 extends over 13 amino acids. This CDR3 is CASSLVGVNEQFF. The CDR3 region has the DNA TGTGCCAGCAGCTTAGTAGGGGTCAATGAGCAGTTCTTC.

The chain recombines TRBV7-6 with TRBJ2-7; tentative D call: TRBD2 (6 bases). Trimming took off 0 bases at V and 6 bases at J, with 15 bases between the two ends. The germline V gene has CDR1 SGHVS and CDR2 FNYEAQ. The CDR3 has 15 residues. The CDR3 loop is CASSLALGTPSEQYF. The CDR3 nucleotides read TGTGCCAGCAGCTTAGCTCTAGGGACTCCTAGCGAGCAGTACTTC.

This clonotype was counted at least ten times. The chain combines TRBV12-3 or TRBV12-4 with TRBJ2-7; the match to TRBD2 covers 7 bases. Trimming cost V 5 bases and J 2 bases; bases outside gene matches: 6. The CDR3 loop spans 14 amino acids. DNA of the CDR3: TGTGCCAGCAGTCCGATAAGCGGGGCCTACGAGCAGTACTTC. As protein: CASSPISGAYEQYF.

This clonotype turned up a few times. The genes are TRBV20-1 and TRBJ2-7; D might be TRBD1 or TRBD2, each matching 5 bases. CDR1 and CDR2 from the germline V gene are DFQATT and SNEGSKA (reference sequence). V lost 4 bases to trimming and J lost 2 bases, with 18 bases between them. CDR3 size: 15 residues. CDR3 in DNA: TGCAGTGCTAAGGTCGGGACCATCAATCCCTACGAGCAGTACTTC. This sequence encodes CSAKVGTINPYEQYF.

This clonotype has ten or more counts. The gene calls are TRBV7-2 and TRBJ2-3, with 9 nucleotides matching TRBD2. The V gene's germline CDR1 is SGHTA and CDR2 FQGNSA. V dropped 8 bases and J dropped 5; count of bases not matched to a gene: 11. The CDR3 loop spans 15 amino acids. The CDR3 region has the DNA TGTGCCAGCCCAAATAGCGGGGGAGATGAAGATACGCAGTATTTT. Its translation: CASPNSGGDEDTQYF.

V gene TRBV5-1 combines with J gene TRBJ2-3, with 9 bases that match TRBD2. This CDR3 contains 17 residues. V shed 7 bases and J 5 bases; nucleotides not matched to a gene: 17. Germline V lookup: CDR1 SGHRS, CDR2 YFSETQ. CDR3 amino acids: CASAVLPGGGAEDTQYF. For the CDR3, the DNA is TGCGCCAGCGCCGTCCTCCCCGGCGGGGGGGCCGAAGATACGCAGTATTTT.

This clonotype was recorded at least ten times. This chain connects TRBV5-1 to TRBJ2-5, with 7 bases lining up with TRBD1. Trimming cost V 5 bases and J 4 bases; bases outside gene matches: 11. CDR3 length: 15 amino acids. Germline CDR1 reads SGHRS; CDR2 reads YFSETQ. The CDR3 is CASRVGQTSRETQYF. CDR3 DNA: TGCGCCAGCAGAGTGGGACAGACCTCCCGAGAGACCCAGTACTTC.

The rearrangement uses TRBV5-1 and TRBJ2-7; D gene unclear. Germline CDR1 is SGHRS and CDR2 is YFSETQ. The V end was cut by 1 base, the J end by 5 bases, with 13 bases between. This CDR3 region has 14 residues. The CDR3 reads CASSLLGGNDEQYF. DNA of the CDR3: TGCGCCAGCAGCTTGTTGGGTGGGAACGACGAGCAGTACTTC.

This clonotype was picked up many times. The CDR3 bases are TGTGCCAGCAGTTTGTGGACAGAAATAGCGGGAGGGAGGAATACGCAGTATTTT. Translation gives CASSLWTEIAGGRNTQYF. The chain employs TRBV6-5 and TRBJ2-3, with TRBD2 identical over 11 bases. The germline V gene has CDR1 MNHEY and CDR2 SVGAGI. V shed 4 bases and J 7 bases; nucleotides not matched to a gene: 16. The CDR3 length is 18 residues.

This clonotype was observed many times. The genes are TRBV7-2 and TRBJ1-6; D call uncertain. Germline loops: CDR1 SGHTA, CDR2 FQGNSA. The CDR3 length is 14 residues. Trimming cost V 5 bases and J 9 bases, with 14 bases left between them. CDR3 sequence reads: CASSPSGITSPLHF. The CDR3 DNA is TGTGCCAGCAGCCCAAGCGGGATAACTTCACCCCTCCACTTT.

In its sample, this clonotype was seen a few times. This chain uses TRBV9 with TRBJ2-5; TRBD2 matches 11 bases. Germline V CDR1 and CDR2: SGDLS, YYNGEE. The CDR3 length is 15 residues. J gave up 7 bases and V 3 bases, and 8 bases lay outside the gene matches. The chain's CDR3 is CASSGGLAAAATQYF. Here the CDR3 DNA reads TGTGCCAGCAGCGGGGGACTAGCGGCTGCCGCGACCCAGTACTTC. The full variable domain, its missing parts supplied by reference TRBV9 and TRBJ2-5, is DSGVTQTPKHLITATGQRVTLRCSPRSGDLSVYWYQQSLDQGLQFLIQYYNGEERAKGNILERFSAQQFPDLHSELNLSSLELGDSALYFCASSGGLAAAATQYFGPGTRLLVL.

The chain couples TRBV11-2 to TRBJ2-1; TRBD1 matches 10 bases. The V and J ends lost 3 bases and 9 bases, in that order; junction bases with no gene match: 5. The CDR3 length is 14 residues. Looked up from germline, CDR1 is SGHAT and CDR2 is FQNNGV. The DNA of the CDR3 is TGTGCCAGCAGCTTGGGACAGGGGAACGTTGAGCAGTTCTTC. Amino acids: CASSLGQGNVEQFF. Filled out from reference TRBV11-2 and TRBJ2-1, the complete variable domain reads EAGVAQSPRYKIIEKRQSVAFWCNPISGHATLYWYQQILGQGPKLLIQFQNNGVVDDSQLPKDRFSAERLKGVDSTLKIQPAKLEDSAVYLCASSLGQGNVEQFFGPGTRLTVL.

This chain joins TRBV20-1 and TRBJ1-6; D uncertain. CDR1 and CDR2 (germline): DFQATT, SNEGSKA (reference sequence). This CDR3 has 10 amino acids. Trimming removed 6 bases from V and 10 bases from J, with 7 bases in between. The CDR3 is CSARYSPLHF. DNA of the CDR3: TGCAGTGCGCGGTACTCACCCCTCCACTTT.

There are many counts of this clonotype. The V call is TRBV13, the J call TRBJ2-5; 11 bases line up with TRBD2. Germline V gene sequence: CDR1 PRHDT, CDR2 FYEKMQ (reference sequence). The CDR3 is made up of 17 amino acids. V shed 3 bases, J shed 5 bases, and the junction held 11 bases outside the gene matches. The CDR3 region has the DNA TGTGCCAGCAGCTTTGCGCAGACTAGCGGGGTGCCGGAGACCCAGTACTTC. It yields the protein CASSFAQTSGVPETQYF.

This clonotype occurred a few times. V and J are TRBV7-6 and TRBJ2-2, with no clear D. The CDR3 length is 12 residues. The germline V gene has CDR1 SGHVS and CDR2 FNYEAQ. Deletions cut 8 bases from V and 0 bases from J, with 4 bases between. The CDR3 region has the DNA TGTGCCAGCGGGACGAACACCGGGGAGCTGTTTTTT. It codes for CASGTNTGELFF.